This TCR beta chain was identified during a study of long-term antiretroviral therapy in people with HIV. Study-wide results and caveats: The study found narrower CDR3 length ranges in HIV repertoires than in controls. Information pertaining to ART adherence, viral resistance or therapeutic modifications was not obtained. Diversity remained lower than transplant donor controls, even though it increased after ART.

This clone was counted between two and nine times. The antigen is undetermined. CDR3 length equals 15 residues. Germline CDR1 reads SGDLS; CDR2 reads YYNGEE. Trimming took 4 bases from V and 5 from J; bases not matched to a gene: 9. The run of the v3.0 immunoSEQ assay was at survey level. Libraries were prepared by immunoSEQ multiplex PCR; TCRdb keeps only in-frame clonotypes and omits some of them. This sample has 30,000 or so clones, with more than 85% found just once. This sequence joins TRBV9 and TRBJ1-1; the match to TRBD1 covers 9 bases. This TCR was recovered from a woman aged 40 to 50 with HIV. This material consisted of unsorted PBMCs, taken approximately 6.5 years after starting antiretroviral therapy. CDR3 in DNA: TGTGCCAGCAGCTACGGGACAGGGAGAGAGACTGAAGCTTTCTTT. Encoded protein: CASSYGTGRETEAFF. The variable domain in full, with the rest retrieved from reference TRBV9 and TRBJ1-1, is DSGVTQTPKHLITATGQRVTLRCSPRSGDLSVYWYQQSLDQGLQFLIQYYNGEERAKGNILERFSAQQFPDLHSELNLSSLELGDSALYFCASSYGTGRETEAFFGQGTRLTVV.